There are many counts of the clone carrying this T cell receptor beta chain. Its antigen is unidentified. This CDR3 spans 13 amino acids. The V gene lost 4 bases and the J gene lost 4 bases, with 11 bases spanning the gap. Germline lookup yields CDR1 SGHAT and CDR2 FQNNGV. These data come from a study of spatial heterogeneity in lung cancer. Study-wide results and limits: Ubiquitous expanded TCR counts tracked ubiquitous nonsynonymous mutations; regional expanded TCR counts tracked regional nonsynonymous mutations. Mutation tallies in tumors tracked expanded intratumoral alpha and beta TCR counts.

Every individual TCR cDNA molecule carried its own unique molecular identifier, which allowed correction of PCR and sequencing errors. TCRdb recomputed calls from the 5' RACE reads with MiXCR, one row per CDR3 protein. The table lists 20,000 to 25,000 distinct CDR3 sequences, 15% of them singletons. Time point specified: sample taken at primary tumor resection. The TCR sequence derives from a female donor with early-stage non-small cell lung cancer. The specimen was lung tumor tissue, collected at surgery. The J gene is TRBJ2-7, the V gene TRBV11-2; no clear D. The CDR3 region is CASSWTFAYEQYF. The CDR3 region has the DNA TGTGCCAGCAGCTGGACGTTCGCGTACGAGCAGTACTTC.